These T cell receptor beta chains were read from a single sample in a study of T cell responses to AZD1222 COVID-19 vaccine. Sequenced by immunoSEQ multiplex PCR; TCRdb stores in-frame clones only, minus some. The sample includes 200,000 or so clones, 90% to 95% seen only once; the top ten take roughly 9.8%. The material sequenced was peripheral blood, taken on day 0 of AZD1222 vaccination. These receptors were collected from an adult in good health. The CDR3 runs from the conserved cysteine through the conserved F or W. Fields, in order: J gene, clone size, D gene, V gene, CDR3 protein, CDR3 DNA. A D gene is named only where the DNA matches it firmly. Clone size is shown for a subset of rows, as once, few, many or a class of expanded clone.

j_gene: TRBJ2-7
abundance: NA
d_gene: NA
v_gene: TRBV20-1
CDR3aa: CSARRFGEQYF
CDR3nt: TGCAGTGCTAGGCGGTTCGGCGAGCAGTACTTC

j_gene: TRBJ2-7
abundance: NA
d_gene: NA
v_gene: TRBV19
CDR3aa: CASKIQPNSYEQYF
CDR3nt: TGTGCCAGTAAGATCCAGCCCAACTCCTACGAGCAGTACTTC

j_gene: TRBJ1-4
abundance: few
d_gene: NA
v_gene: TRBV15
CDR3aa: CATSRDGSVNEKLFF
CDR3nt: TGTGCCACCAGCAGAGATGGTTCCGTAAATGAAAAACTGTTTTTT

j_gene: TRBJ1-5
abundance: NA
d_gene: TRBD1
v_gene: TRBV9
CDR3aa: CASSQGQGAQQPQHF
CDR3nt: TGTGCCAGCAGCCAAGGACAGGGGGCCCAACAGCCCCAGCATTTT

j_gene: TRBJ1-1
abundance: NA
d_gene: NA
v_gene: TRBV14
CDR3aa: CASTDTGKRGVEAFF
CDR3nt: TGTGCCAGCACCGACACGGGGAAACGTGGGGTCGAAGCTTTCTTT

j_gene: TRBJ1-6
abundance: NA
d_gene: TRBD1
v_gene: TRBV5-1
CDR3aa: CASSSTGVNSPLHF
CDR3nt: TGCGCCAGCAGCTCTACAGGGGTTAATTCACCCCTCCACTTT

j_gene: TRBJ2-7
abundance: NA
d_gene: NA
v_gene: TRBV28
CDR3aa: CASSALRGWGRQYF
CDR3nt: TGTGCCAGCAGCGCTCTAAGGGGGTGGGGTAGGCAGTACTTC

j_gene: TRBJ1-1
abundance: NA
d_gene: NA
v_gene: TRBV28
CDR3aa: CASSLAVRAGESDFF
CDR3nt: TGTGCCAGCAGTTTGGCCGTTCGTGCGGGGGAGAGTGATTTCTTT

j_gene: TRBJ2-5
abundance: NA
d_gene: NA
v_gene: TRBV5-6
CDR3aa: CASSLGGGPGETQYF
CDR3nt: TGTGCCAGCAGCTTGGGCGGCGGCCCGGGGGAGACCCAGTACTTC

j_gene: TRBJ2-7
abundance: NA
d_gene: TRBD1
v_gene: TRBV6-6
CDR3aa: CASSKTGPYEQYF
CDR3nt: TGTGCCAGCAGTAAGACAGGGCCCTACGAGCAGTACTTC

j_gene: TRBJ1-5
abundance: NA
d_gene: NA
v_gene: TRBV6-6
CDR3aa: CASSEGPYSNQPQHF
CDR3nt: TGTGCCAGCAGTGAGGGACCTTATAGCAATCAGCCCCAGCATTTT

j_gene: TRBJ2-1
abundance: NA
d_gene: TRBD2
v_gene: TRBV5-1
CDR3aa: CASSHSSGRYEQFF
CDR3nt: TGCGCCAGCAGCCACTCTAGCGGGAGGTATGAGCAGTTCTTC

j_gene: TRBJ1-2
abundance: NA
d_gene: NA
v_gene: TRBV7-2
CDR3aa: CASSPQTDYGYTF
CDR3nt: TGTGCCAGCAGCCCACAGACAGACTATGGCTACACCTTC

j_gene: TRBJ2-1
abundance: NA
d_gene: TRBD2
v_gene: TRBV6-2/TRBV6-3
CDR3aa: CASSGLAGVANEQFF
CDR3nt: TGTGCCAGCAGTGGGCTAGCGGGAGTGGCCAATGAGCAGTTCTTC

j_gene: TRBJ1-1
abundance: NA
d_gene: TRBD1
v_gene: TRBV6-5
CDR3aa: CASQQGAQTEAFF
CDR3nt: TGTGCCAGCCAACAGGGGGCGCAGACTGAAGCTTTCTTT

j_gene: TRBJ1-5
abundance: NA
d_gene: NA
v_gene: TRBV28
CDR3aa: CASSFSGGAGQPQHF
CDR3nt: TGTGCCAGCAGTTTCAGTGGGGGGGCAGGACAGCCCCAGCATTTT

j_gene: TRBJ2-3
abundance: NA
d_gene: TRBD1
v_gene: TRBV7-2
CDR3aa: CASSVGTGTGTDTQYF
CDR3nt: TGTGCCAGCAGCGTGGGGACAGGGACTGGCACAGATACGCAGTATTTT

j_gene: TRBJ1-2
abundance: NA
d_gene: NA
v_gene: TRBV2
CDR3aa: CASSEARIGDGYTF
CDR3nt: TGTGCCAGCAGTGAAGCAAGGATAGGCGATGGCTACACCTTC

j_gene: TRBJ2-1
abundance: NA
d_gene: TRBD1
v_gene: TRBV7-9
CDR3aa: CASSWTGDEQFF
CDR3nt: TGTGCCAGCAGCTGGACAGGTGATGAGCAGTTCTTC

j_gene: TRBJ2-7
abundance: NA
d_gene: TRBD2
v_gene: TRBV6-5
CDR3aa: CASTYVAGGIYEQYF
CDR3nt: TGTGCCAGCACGTATGTAGCGGGAGGAATTTACGAGCAGTACTTC

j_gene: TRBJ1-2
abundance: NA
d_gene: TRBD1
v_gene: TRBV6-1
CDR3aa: CASSDYRGDGFGYTF
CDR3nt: TGTGCCAGCAGTGATTACAGGGGCGATGGATTCGGCTACACCTTC

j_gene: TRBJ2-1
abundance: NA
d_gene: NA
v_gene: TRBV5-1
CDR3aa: CASSLNRGNEQFF
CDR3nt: TGCGCCAGCAGCTTGAACCGGGGGAATGAGCAGTTCTTC

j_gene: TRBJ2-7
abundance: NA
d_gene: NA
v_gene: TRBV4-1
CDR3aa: CASSQDRIEQYF
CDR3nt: TGCGCCAGCAGCCAAGATCGCATCGAGCAGTACTTC

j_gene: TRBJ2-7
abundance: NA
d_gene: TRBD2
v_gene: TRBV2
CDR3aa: CASSELGGDSYEQYF
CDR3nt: TGTGCCAGCAGTGAATTGGGGGGGGATTCCTACGAGCAGTACTTC

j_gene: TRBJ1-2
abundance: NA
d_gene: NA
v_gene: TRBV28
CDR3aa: CATSRQLGGGYTF
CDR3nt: TGTGCTACCAGCCGACAGCTAGGAGGTGGCTACACCTTC

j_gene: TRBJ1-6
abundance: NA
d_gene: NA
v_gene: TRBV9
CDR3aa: CASSVFHGDNSPLHF
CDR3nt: TGTGCCAGCAGCGTATTTCACGGAGATAATTCACCCCTCCACTTT

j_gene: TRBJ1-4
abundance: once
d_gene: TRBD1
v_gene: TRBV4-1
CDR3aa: CASSSQGAAQEKLFF
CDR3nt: TGCGCCAGCAGCTCACAGGGGGCGGCTCAGGAAAAACTGTTTTTT

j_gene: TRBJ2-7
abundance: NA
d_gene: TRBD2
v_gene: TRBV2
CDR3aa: CASKGTSGIGEQYF
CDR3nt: TGTGCCAGCAAAGGGACTAGCGGGATTGGCGAGCAGTACTTC

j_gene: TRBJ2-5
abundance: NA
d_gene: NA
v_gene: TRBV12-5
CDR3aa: CASGNGQIGETQYF
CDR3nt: TGTGCTAGTGGCAACGGACAGATAGGAGAGACCCAGTACTTC

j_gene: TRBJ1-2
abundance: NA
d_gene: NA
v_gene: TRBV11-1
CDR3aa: CASSIIPGSEGGYTF
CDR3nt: TGTGCCAGCAGCATCATTCCCGGGAGCGAAGGGGGCTACACCTTC

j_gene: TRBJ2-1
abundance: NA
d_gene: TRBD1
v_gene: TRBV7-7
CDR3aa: CASSPRDRGPSAYNEQFF
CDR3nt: TGTGCTAGCAGCCCCCGGGACAGGGGTCCCTCTGCCTACAATGAGCAGTTCTTC

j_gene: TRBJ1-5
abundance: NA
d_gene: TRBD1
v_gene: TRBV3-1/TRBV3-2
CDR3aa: CASSQGAGGVTQPQHF
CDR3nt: TGTGCCAGCAGCCAAGGGGCAGGGGGGGTTACGCAGCCCCAGCATTTT

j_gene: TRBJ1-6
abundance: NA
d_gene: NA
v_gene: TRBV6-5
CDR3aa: CASIGFRGNSPLHF
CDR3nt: TGTGCCAGCATCGGGTTCCGAGGAAATTCACCCCTCCACTTT

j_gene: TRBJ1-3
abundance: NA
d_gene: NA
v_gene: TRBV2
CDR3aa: CASSRTSDRLGNTIYF
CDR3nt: TGTGCCAGCAGCCGTACGTCGGACAGATTAGGAAACACCATATATTTT

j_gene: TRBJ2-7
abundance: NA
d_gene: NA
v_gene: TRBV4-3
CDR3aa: CASSPGRYSYEQYF
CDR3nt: TGCGCCAGCAGCCCGGGACGCTACTCCTACGAGCAGTACTTC

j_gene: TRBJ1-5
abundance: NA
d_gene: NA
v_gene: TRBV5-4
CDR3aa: CASSSEPGLGQPQHF
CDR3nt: TGTGCCAGCAGCTCCGAACCGGGCCTAGGTCAGCCCCAGCATTTT

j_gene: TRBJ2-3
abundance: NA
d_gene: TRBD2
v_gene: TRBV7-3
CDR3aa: CASSLLAGGTDTQYF
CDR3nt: TGTGCCAGCAGCTTACTAGCGGGAGGAACAGATACGCAGTATTTT

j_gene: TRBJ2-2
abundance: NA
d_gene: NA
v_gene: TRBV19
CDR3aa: CASSIRGATGELFF
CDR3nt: TGTGCCAGTAGTATTCGAGGGGCCACCGGGGAGCTGTTTTTT

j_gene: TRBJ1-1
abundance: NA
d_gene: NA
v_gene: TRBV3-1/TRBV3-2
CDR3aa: CASSQGVQGRAEAFF
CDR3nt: TGTGCCAGCAGCCAAGGAGTTCAGGGACGGGCTGAAGCTTTCTTT

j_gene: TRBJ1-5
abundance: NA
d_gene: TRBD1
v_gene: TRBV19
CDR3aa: CASTNRDRNQPQHF
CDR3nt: TGTGCCAGTACCAACCGGGACAGGAATCAGCCCCAGCATTTT

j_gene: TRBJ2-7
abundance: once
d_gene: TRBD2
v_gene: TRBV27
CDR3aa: CASSFGPISGTSGRGGYEQYF
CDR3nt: TGTGCCAGCAGTTTTGGCCCCATATCCGGGACTAGCGGGAGAGGGGGGTACGAGCAGTACTTC

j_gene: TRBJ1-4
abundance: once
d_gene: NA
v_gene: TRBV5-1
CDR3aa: CASSLDGGAVEKLFF
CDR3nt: TGCGCCAGCAGCTTGGACGGAGGGGCCGTTGAAAAACTGTTTTTT

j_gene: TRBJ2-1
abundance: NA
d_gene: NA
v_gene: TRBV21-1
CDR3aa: CASSKPSPDTSGRTGSYNEQFF
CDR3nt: TGTGCCAGCAGCAAACCAAGTCCCGATACTAGCGGGAGAACGGGGTCCTACAATGAGCAGTTCTTC

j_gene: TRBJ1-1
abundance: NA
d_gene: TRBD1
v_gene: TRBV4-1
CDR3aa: CASSQEGQGLNTEAFF
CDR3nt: TGCGCCAGCAGCCAGGAAGGACAGGGGTTAAACACTGAAGCTTTCTTT

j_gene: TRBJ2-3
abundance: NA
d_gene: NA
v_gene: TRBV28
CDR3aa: CASSFLSGTDTQYF
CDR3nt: TGTGCCAGCAGTTTTTTGTCGGGGACAGATACGCAGTATTTT

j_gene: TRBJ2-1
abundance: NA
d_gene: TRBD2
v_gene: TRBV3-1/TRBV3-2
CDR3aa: CASSRVVAGGNEQFF
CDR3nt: TGTGCCAGCAGCCGCGTGGTAGCGGGAGGCAATGAGCAGTTCTTC

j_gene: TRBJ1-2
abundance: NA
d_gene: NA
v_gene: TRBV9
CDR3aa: CASSGTGRYGYTF
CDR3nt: TGTGCCAGCAGCGGAACAGGAAGATATGGCTACACCTTC

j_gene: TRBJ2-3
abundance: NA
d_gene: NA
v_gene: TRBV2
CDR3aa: CADQGASRSTDTQYF
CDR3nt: TGTGCCGACCAAGGGGCTAGCCGAAGCACAGATACGCAGTATTTT

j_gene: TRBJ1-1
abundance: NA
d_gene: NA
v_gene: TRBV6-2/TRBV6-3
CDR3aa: CASSWSAATEAFF
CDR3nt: TGTGCCAGCAGTTGGAGCGCCGCCACTGAAGCTTTCTTT

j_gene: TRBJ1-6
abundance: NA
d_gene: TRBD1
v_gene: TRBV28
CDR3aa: CASSSGTVVSPLHF
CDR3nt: TGTGCCAGCAGCTCCGGGACAGTCGTTTCACCCCTCCACTTT

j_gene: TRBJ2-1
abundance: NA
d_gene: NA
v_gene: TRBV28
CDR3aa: CASTQPSHPYPEQFF
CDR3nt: TGTGCCAGCACGCAACCCTCCCACCCATATCCTGAGCAGTTCTTC

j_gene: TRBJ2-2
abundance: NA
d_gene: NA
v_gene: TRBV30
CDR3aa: CAWRITVQTGELFF
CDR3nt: TGTGCCTGGAGGATAACGGTTCAAACCGGGGAGCTGTTTTTT

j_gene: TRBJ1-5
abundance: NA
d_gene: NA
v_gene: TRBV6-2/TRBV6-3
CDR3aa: CASSYGSLNQPQHF
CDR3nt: TGTGCCAGCAGTTACGGAAGTTTGAATCAGCCCCAGCATTTT

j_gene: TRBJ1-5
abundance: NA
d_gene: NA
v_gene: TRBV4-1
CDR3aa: CASSLIGYSNQPQHF
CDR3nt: TGCGCCAGCAGCCTTATCGGGTATAGCAATCAGCCCCAGCATTTT

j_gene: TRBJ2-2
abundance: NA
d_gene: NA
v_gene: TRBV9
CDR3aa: CASSVGQINTGELFF
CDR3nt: TGTGCCAGCAGCGTAGGACAGATAAACACCGGGGAGCTGTTTTTT